Reported below is one T cell receptor beta chain. This clone came up once. The antigen it recognizes is unknown. Qualities for individual bases were not recorded, and no much larger clone is one base off. This sample was included in a study of blood T cell repertoires in COVID-19 (dated by TCRdb to the early 2020s). Describing the broader study: The collaborator samples originated in the United States, Italy and Spain and spanned the acute and convalescent phases of COVID-19. The prospective study material was composed of cDNA or gDNA derived from T cells, B-cell-depleted T cells, or PBMCs. Samples came from the ongoing ImmuneRACE study (first 160 participants) plus 1,254 subjects from 6 global collaborators. Where HLA class I and class II types were available, the types were taken from metadata supplied by the sample provider, not from assay-based typing. The repertoires were made available in a free public database intended to serve as a resource for research on the immune response to SARS-CoV-2. Deeply sampled blood TCRbeta repertoires from subjects exposed to, actively infected with, or recovered from COVID-19 were included in the dataset. Nearly every sample came with metadata listing a de-identified subject ID, COVID-19 status, age in years and sex. Results the study describes overall, beyond this receptor: The quantity of clinical and demographic metadata differed by source and by participant and was supplied without curation.

CDR1 and CDR2 were assigned from the germline V gene as SGHTA and FQGTGA. The CDR3 runs 15 residues from the cysteine to the phenylalanine. The read is trimmed to its CDR3 DNA, 45 bases read in frame from base 1. V lost 5 bases and J lost 5 bases, and the count of bases not matched to a germline gene is 7. TCRbeta CDR3 regions were amplified from genomic DNA by means of the immunoSEQ Assay, a bias-controlled multiplex PCR. The authors' pipeline ran thus. The number of nucleated cells in each sample was estimated from the amplification of reference gene primers within the assay. Sequence reads were collapsed and filtered to measure the absolute abundance of every unique TCRbeta CDR3 rearrangement. For each sample, productive Simpson clonality was calculated as the square root of Simpson's diversity index over productive rearrangements. The table was pulled from immuneACCESS by TCRdb, which kept in-frame rearrangements only. Such tables lose some clones; where checked, under half of the loss comes from unresolved V genes, and the rest has no known cause. V, J and clone size are those of that table, while D and trimming were read from the DNA. The sample table shows 35,000 to 50,000 clones, and 80% to 90% are seen once. The top ten clonotypes cover 1% to 1.5% of the sample.

The collaborating institutions used their own protocols to collect whole blood in K2EDTA tubes. Collaborator samples were shipped for TCRbeta analysis as frozen whole blood, isolated PBMCs, or DNA extracted from either sample type. The TCR originated in a woman aged 40 to 49 with acute or convalescent COVID-19. Source material: peripheral blood. The V gene is TRBV7-3 and the J gene is TRBJ2-5; TRBD2 aligns with 11 central bases. CDR3 loop: CASSASSGRLETQYF. The sequenced DNA is TGTGCCAGCAGCGCATCTAGCGGGAGGTTGGAGACCCAGTACTTC.